A single sample gave rise to the 10 T cell receptor beta chains below, sequenced in a study of cytomegalovirus exposure and HLA in healthy donors. It was with 60 Vbeta and 13 Jbeta primers that the PCR ran. Libraries were prepared by immunoSEQ multiplex PCR; TCRdb keeps only in-frame clonotypes and omits some of them. The data show 170,000 or so clones, roughly three quarters seen once. The sequenced sample was PBMCs. The receptors originated from a male donor in good health and CMV-seronegative.

V and J are TRBV6-1 and TRBJ1-1; 10 positions agree with TRBD1. The V and J ends lost 5 bases and 3 bases, in that order; junction bases with no gene match: 6. The CDR3 length is 15 residues. Germline values: CDR1 MNHNS, CDR2 SASEGT. This CDR3 is CASSSGGTGDTEAFF. The CDR3 nucleotides are TGTGCCAGCAGTTCCGGGGGGACAGGGGACACTGAAGCTTTCTTT.

The chain employs TRBV19 and TRBJ1-3, with D possibly matching TRBD1 (5 bases). V was clipped by 5 bases and J by 9 bases, with 14 bases between them. Germline-derived CDR1 and CDR2 are LNHDA and SQIVND (reference sequence). The CDR3 contains 13 residues. CDR3 sequence (DNA): TGTGCCAGTAGTCGGCCAGGGAGGTTCACCATATATTTT. Its translation: CASSRPGRFTIYF.

This clone was counted only a few times. The rearrangement uses TRBV6-6 and TRBJ2-1, with 7 bases identical to TRBD2. Looked up from germline, CDR1 is MNHNY and CDR2 is SVGAGI (reference sequence). V dropped 0 bases and J dropped 8; count of bases not matched to a gene: 10. There are 16 residues in the CDR3. CDR3 protein: CASSYSKSEGGDEQFF. Written as DNA, the CDR3 is TGTGCCAGCAGTTACTCGAAGTCCGAGGGAGGGGATGAGCAGTTCTTC.

This chain joins TRBV7-2 and TRBJ2-7; possibly TRBD1 for D (6 bases). Germline V gives CDR1 SGHTA, CDR2 FQGNSA. The CDR3 has 17 residues. V was trimmed by 1 base and J by 2 bases, leaving 18 bases between them. This chain's CDR3 is CASSLVKQGPTPYEQYF. CDR3 bases: TGTGCCAGCAGCTTAGTAAAACAGGGACCTACACCCTACGAGCAGTACTTC. Complete variable domain (other parts from reference TRBV7-2 and TRBJ2-7): GAGVSQSPSNKVTEKGKDVELRCDPISGHTALYWYRQSLGQGLEFLIYFQGNSAPDKSGLPSDRFSAERTGGSVSTLTIQRTQQEDSAVYLCASSLVKQGPTPYEQYFGPGTRLTVT.

This clone has at least ten counts. This rearrangement joins TRBV30 to TRBJ2-3, with TRBD2 matching over 11 bases. CDR1 and CDR2 (germline): GTSNPN, SVGIG (reference sequence). The junction had 10 bases not matched to a gene; V was cut back by 5 bases and J by 3 bases. The CDR3 has 16 amino acids. CDR3 protein: CAWVTVAGGGTDTQYF. As DNA, the CDR3 is TGTGCCTGGGTGACCGTAGCGGGAGGGGGGACAGATACGCAGTATTTT. The full variable domain, in which reference TRBV30 and TRBJ2-3 provide the parts outside the CDR3, is SQTIHQWPATLVQPVGSPLSLECTVEGTSNPNLYWYRQAAGRGLQLLFYSVGIGQISSEVPQNLSASRPQDRQFILSSKKLLLSDSGFYLCAWVTVAGGGTDTQYFGPGTRLTVL.

This clone was seen only a few times. In DNA form, the CDR3 reads TGTGCCAGCAGTTCGACAGGGAGCAATCAGCCCCAGCATTTT. It translates to CASSSTGSNQPQHF. V is TRBV27 and J is TRBJ1-5, with TRBD1 matching 7 bases. The ends lost 4 bases at V and 1 base at J; junction bases unmatched: 1. The CDR3 has 14 amino acids. The germline V gene encodes CDR1 MNHEY and CDR2 SMNVEV (reference sequence).

This rearrangement joins TRBV19 to TRBJ2-3; 8 bases are shared with TRBD2. Germline CDR1 reads LNHDA; CDR2 reads SQIVND (reference sequence). The V and J ends lost 5 bases and 8 bases, in that order; junction bases with no gene match: 9. The CDR3 has 14 amino acids. This CDR3 reads CASSQTGGAGTQYF. For the CDR3, the DNA is TGTGCCAGTAGTCAAACGGGGGGGGCAGGTACGCAGTATTTT.

The chain links TRBV10-3 to TRBJ2-7, with 13 bases fitting TRBD2. The CDR3 loop spans 19 amino acids. V lost 0 bases to trimming and J lost 0 bases; unmatched junction nucleotides: 8. From germline, CDR1 is ENHRY and CDR2 SYGVKD. CDR3 sequence (DNA): TGTGCCATCAGTGAGTCCCCCGGACTAGCGGGGGAGAGCTCCTACGAGCAGTACTTC. Translation gives CAISESPGLAGESSYEQYF.

This sequence joins TRBV9 and TRBJ2-3; 9 bases agree with TRBD2. The germline V gene encodes CDR1 SGDLS and CDR2 YYNGEE. The CDR3 is 16 residues long. Trimming removed 4 bases from V and 5 bases from J; junction bases left unmatched: 11. DNA of the CDR3: TGTGCCAGCAGCACCCGAGGGCTAGCGGGAATAGATACGCAGTATTTT. Its protein product is CASSTRGLAGIDTQYF.

CDR3 sequence reads: CSARGSAEAFF. The CDR3 bases are TGCAGTGCTAGAGGGTCGGCTGAAGCTTTCTTT. The rearrangement uses TRBV20-1 and TRBJ1-1; D not certain. V dropped 1 base and J dropped 6 bases, with 6 bases sitting between them. The germline CDR1 and CDR2 sequences are DFQATT and SNEGSKA (reference sequence). CDR3 length: 11 amino acids.